The clone carrying this TCR beta chain occurred a few times. CDR1 and CDR2 from the germline V gene are SGHRS and YFSETQ. This CDR3 comprises 14 residues. Trimming removed 0 bases from V and 8 bases from J; junction bases left unmatched: 7. This record belongs to a study of shared T cell receptors in the human thymus. Profiling relied on immunoSEQ multiplex PCR, and the TCRdb table lists in-frame clones only, not all of them. Among more than 550,000 clones listed, roughly 85% were seen once. These data were likewise used in another study, on human thymus T cells. That source reports: Resections that were taken during corrective heart surgery supplied the thymus tissue. Repertoires sampled from thymus and blood appeared biased in V and J gene usage. Unrelated individuals reportedly shared highly overlapping thymic TCR repertoires.

The chain uses TRBV5-1 and TRBJ1-2, with 7 bases fitting TRBD1. The sample comprised thymocytes. The TCR originated in a girl in the first two years of life with a congenital heart defect. Here the CDR3 reads CASSLGQGLGGYTF. The CDR3, as DNA: TGCGCCAGCAGCTTGGGACAGGGTTTGGGAGGCTACACCTTC.